A single sample is the source of the 30 T cell receptor beta chains below, sequenced in a study of blood T cell repertoires in COVID-19. Measured with immunoSEQ multiplex PCR; TCRdb has only the in-frame clones, and not every one. The table includes hundreds of thousands of clones, 80% to 90% detected once. The sample comprised peripheral blood. The receptors stem from a woman between 40 and 50 years old who had recovered from COVID-19.

The J gene is TRBJ1-2, the V gene TRBV4-3; D uncertain. From germline, CDR1 is LGHNA and CDR2 YSLEER. The CDR3 length is 15 residues. The germline V and J ends were trimmed by 0 bases and 5 bases, with 13 bases remaining between them. The CDR3 sequence: CASSQDRRHFYGYTF. CDR3 bases: TGCGCCAGCAGCCAAGATCGTAGACATTTTTATGGCTACACCTTC.

This clone was recorded only once. The gene calls are TRBV5-4 and TRBJ2-3, with TRBD1 matching 8 bases. Germline values: CDR1 SGHNT, CDR2 YYREEE (reference sequence). The CDR3 is 15 residues long. Trimming cost V 5 bases and J 0 bases; bases outside gene matches: 5. The CDR3 region is CASSRRGLSTDTQYF. CDR3 DNA: TGTGCCAGCAGTCGCAGGGGGCTAAGCACAGATACGCAGTATTTT.

V gene TRBV9 combines with J gene TRBJ2-5; TRBD2 matches 14 bases. V was pared by 0 bases and J by 4 bases, with 2 bases of the junction left unmatched. Looked up from germline, CDR1 is SGDLS and CDR2 is YYNGEE. This CDR3 is 16 amino acids long. The CDR3 bases are TGTGCCAGCAGCGTAGTAGGGACTAGCGGGGGAGAGACCCAGTACTTC. Residues: CASSVVGTSGGETQYF.

The rearrangement joins TRBV11-3 to TRBJ2-7; 7 positions match TRBD2. CDR3 length: 15 amino acids. Germline V lookup: CDR1 SGHNT, CDR2 YENEEA. The V gene end was trimmed by 5 bases and the J gene end by 1 base; junction bases not matched to a gene: 8. The CDR3 is CASSQGPGGSYEQYF. In DNA form, the CDR3 reads TGTGCCAGCAGCCAGGGCCCCGGGGGGTCCTACGAGCAGTACTTC.

The chain is built from TRBV7-8 and TRBJ1-2, with a tentative D call TRBD1 (6 bases). V lost 4 bases and J 7 bases, leaving 16 bases between the germline ends. Germline loops: CDR1 SGHVS, CDR2 FQNEAQ. The CDR3 is 14 residues long. CDR3 nucleotides: TGTGCCAGCAGCTCGTTACCAGGGGCGGGTGGCTACACCTTC. Protein sequence: CASSSLPGAGGYTF.

The CDR3 DNA is TGTGCCAGCAGTGTAACAGCTAATAGCAATCAGCCCCAGCATTTT. This translates into CASSVTANSNQPQHF. The rearrangement joins TRBV2 to TRBJ1-5; D not certain. Germline assignment: CDR1 SNHLY and CDR2 FYNNEI. The V end was cut by 4 bases, the J end by 0 bases, with 10 bases between. The CDR3 is made up of 15 amino acids.

The chain links TRBV18 to TRBJ1-2; 7 nucleotides align to TRBD1. The CDR3 has 15 amino acids. CDR1 and CDR2 from the germline V gene are KGHSH and LQKENI. V was pared by 2 bases and J by 2 bases, with 5 bases of the junction left unmatched. As DNA, the CDR3 is TGTGCCAGCTCACCAATGACAGGGTTCAACTATGGCTACACCTTC. Amino acids: CASSPMTGFNYGYTF.

The rearrangement links TRBV18 to TRBJ2-1, with 9 positions matching TRBD1. The CDR3 has 15 amino acids. The junction had 5 bases not matched to a gene; V was cut back by 2 bases and J by 6 bases. Germline lookup yields CDR1 KGHSH and CDR2 LQKENI. The DNA of the CDR3 is TGTGCCAGCTCACCAGGGACAGGGTACGGCAATGAGCAGTTCTTC. Protein: CASSPGTGYGNEQFF.

The chain couples TRBV27 to TRBJ2-7; TRBD1 matches at 9 bases. Trimming removed 2 bases from V and 3 bases from J; junction bases left unmatched: 5. The germline gives CDR1 MNHEY, CDR2 SMNVEV (reference sequence). CDR3 length equals 15 residues. CDR3 nucleotides: TGTGCCAGCAGTTTACCCGGGACAGGGATCTACGAGCAGTACTTC. This codes for CASSLPGTGIYEQYF.

The chain employs TRBV7-6 and TRBJ2-5, with 11 bases identical to TRBD2. The V gene end was trimmed by 5 bases and the J gene end by 1 base; junction bases not matched to a gene: 3. CDR1 is SGHVS, CDR2 FNYEAQ, per germline. There are 15 residues in the CDR3. In DNA form, the CDR3 reads TGTGCCAGCAGCAGTAGCGGGGGGGCCCAAGAGACCCAGTACTTC. This encodes CASSSSGGAQETQYF.

This chain joins TRBV11-2 and TRBJ1-5, with no clear D. This CDR3 has 13 amino acids. Germline V gene lookup returns CDR1 SGHAT and CDR2 FQNNGV. Trimming took off 0 bases at V and 6 bases at J, with 6 bases between the two ends. The chain's CDR3 is CASSLESGQPQHF. CDR3 nucleotides: TGTGCCAGCAGCTTAGAGTCCGGTCAGCCCCAGCATTTT.

The gene calls are TRBV6-5 and TRBJ1-1; D is unresolved. Trimming removed 2 bases from V and 0 bases from J, with 7 bases in between. Looked up from germline, CDR1 is MNHEY and CDR2 is SVGAGI. This CDR3 contains 14 residues. As DNA, the CDR3 is TGTGCCAGCAGTTACCGCAGCGTGAACACTGAAGCTTTCTTT. Its protein product is CASSYRSVNTEAFF.

This chain joins TRBV5-1 and TRBJ2-3; TRBD2 agrees at 13 bases. V was pared by 0 bases and J by 1 base, with 2 bases of the junction left unmatched. Germline V gene lookup returns CDR1 SGHRS and CDR2 YFSETQ. CDR3 length: 17 amino acids. CDR3 in amino acids: CASSLGGLAGGTDTQYF. For the CDR3, the DNA is TGCGCCAGCAGCTTGGGTGGACTAGCGGGGGGCACAGATACGCAGTATTTT.

V gene TRBV5-1 combines with J gene TRBJ2-5; 10 nucleotides line up with TRBD1. The germline gives CDR1 SGHRS, CDR2 YFSETQ. The length of the CDR3 is 18 residues. After removal of 1 base from V and 4 bases from J, the junction contained 13 bases not matched to a gene. This CDR3 reads CASSLTGTGVGRVETQYF. The DNA for the CDR3 is TGCGCCAGCAGCTTGACCGGGACAGGGGTAGGAAGGGTAGAGACCCAGTACTTC.

The chain carries TRBV3-1 (or the pseudogene TRBV3-2) and TRBJ1-3, with D perhaps matching TRBD1 (6 bases). This CDR3 is built from 15 residues. V lost 2 bases to trimming and J lost 4 bases, with 12 bases between them. Per germline, CDR1 LGHDT and CDR2 YNNKEL (reference sequence). CDR3 in amino acids: CASSQWGLLGNTIYF. The CDR3 DNA reads as TGTGCCAGCAGCCAATGGGGGCTCTTAGGAAACACCATATATTTT.

This clone was picked up one time. The rearrangement links TRBV28 to TRBJ1-1; no reliable D call. Germline V gene sequence: CDR1 MDHEN, CDR2 SYDVKM. The CDR3 totals 13 residues. The germline V and J ends were trimmed by 4 bases and 2 bases, with 8 bases remaining between them. This chain's CDR3 is CASSWEGNTEAFF. CDR3 bases: TGTGCCAGCAGTTGGGAGGGCAACACTGAAGCTTTCTTT.

The chain employs TRBV27 and TRBJ2-7; 7 bases fit TRBD1. Per germline, CDR1 MNHEY and CDR2 SMNVEV (reference sequence). V dropped 0 bases and J dropped 6; count of bases not matched to a gene: 2. The CDR3 length is 13 residues. The CDR3 DNA reads TGTGCCAGCAGTTTATCGGGACAGTTCGAGCAGTACTTC. Residues: CASSLSGQFEQYF.

The chain combines TRBV6-5 with TRBJ1-2; TRBD1 agrees at 8 bases. This CDR3 region has 14 residues. Losses at the gene ends were 5 bases for V and 4 bases for J; bases not matched to a gene: 6. CDR1 and CDR2 (germline): MNHEY, SVGAGI. CDR3 bases: TGTGCCAGCAGTCCCGTGGACAGGGCCTATGGCTACACCTTC. Its translation is CASSPVDRAYGYTF.

This chain links TRBV7-9 with TRBJ2-1, with 7 bases fitting TRBD1. The CDR3 loop spans 13 amino acids. Germline CDR1 reads SEHNR; CDR2 reads FQNEAQ (reference sequence). V lost 0 bases, J lost 9 bases, and 2 bases stayed unmatched. The CDR3 DNA reads as TGTGCCAGCAGCTTAGCGAACAGGGGTGAGCAGTTCTTC. Translated, it gives CASSLANRGEQFF.

This clone was seen once. The V and J genes are TRBV4-1 and TRBJ1-4; D gene unclear. V was trimmed by 4 bases and J by 7 bases, leaving 16 bases between them. The length of the CDR3 is 15 residues. Germline CDR1 is MGHRA and CDR2 is YSYEKL. Here the CDR3 reads CASSPGVDMVEKLFF. CDR3 sequence (DNA): TGCGCCAGCAGCCCGGGAGTCGACATGGTTGAAAAACTGTTTTTT.

The CDR3 sequence is CASTSRAGNYGYTF. The CDR3 nucleotides are TGTGCCAGCACCTCCAGGGCGGGAAACTATGGCTACACCTTC. This chain connects TRBV27 to TRBJ1-2; perhaps TRBD1 as D (5 bases). Germline loops: CDR1 MNHEY, CDR2 SMNVEV (reference sequence). Deletions cut 7 bases from V and 2 bases from J, with 14 bases between. This CDR3 has 14 amino acids.

The chain uses TRBV18 and TRBJ2-6; TRBD1 aligns across 8 bases. The CDR3 runs to 18 residues. V was pared by 4 bases and J by 3 bases, with 11 bases of the junction left unmatched. Germline V gene sequence: CDR1 KGHSH, CDR2 LQKENI. The CDR3 DNA follows: TGTGCCAGCTCACTATTGGGGACAGGTGAAGGTGGGGCCAACGTCCTGACTTTC. Protein product: CASSLLGTGEGGANVLTF.

This clone showed up just a few times. The V and J genes are TRBV4-3 and TRBJ2-3, with 7 bases lining up with TRBD1. In germline, CDR1 is LGHNA, CDR2 YSLEER. This CDR3 is built from 17 residues. V shed 3 bases, J shed 6 bases, and the junction held 15 bases outside the gene matches. DNA of the CDR3: TGCGCCAGCAGCCAGAATCCACAGGGGACGATCGGGGATACGCAGTATTTT. Amino acid sequence: CASSQNPQGTIGDTQYF.

The chain couples TRBV30 to TRBJ1-1, with a weak D call TRBD1 (6 bases). V shed 0 bases and J shed 4 bases, with 6 bases lying between them. This CDR3 is built from 12 residues. Germline CDR1 GTSNPN, CDR2 SVGIG (reference sequence). In DNA, the CDR3 is TGTGCCTGGAGTGTAGGGGGCACTGAAGCTTTCTTT. Protein sequence: CAWSVGGTEAFF.

The chain joins TRBV5-3 to TRBJ2-1, with 9 bases identical to TRBD2. TRBV5-3 carries the ORF label, with uncertain function. The CDR3 covers 16 residues. J was trimmed by 4 bases and V by 3 bases; bases with no gene match: 8. CDR3 in DNA: TGTGCCAGAAGCTACCCACTAGCGGGCATTTACAATGAGCAGTTCTTC. Residues: CARSYPLAGIYNEQFF.

This clone was counted once. This rearrangement joins TRBV5-4 to TRBJ1-5, with 7 bases lining up with TRBD1. CDR3 length equals 15 residues. Germline assignment: CDR1 SGHNT and CDR2 YYREEE (reference sequence). V gave up 0 bases and J gave up 7 bases; unmatched junction bases: 7. CDR3 sequence (DNA): TGTGCCAGCAGCTTGGGCAGGGGGTTGGAGCAGCCCCAGCATTTT. Protein sequence: CASSLGRGLEQPQHF.

This rearrangement joins TRBV6-6 to TRBJ1-1, with 9 bases matching TRBD1. CDR3 length equals 14 residues. Trimming removed 4 bases from V and 3 bases from J; junction bases left unmatched: 3. CDR1 and CDR2 from the germline V gene are MNHNY and SVGAGI (reference sequence). The CDR3 sequence: CASSWDRAYTEAFF. In nucleotides, the CDR3 is TGTGCCAGCAGTTGGGACAGGGCATACACTGAAGCTTTCTTT.

V and J are TRBV7-2 and TRBJ1-2; 9 bases agree with TRBD1. The germline gives CDR1 SGHTA, CDR2 FQGNSA. The CDR3 runs to 14 residues. The ends lost 5 bases at V and 8 bases at J; junction bases unmatched: 9. CDR3 sequence: CASSDVNRGQGYTF. The CDR3 bases are TGTGCCAGCAGCGATGTGAACAGGGGGCAAGGCTACACCTTC.

The chain has TRBV9 and TRBJ1-2; 8 positions match TRBD1. CDR1 and CDR2 from the germline V gene are SGDLS and YYNGEE. With V trimmed by 1 base and J by 5 bases, 10 bases remained unmatched. The CDR3 covers 16 residues. The CDR3 spells CASSVSGQGRLYGYTF. In DNA, the CDR3 is TGTGCCAGCAGCGTATCAGGACAGGGTAGATTATATGGCTACACCTTC.

CDR3 in DNA: TGTGCCAGTAGTATAGCGAGTGCGAACACCGGGGAGCTGTTTTTT. Translating gives CASSIASANTGELFF. This chain links TRBV19 with TRBJ2-2; D call uncertain. The CDR3 is 15 amino acids. The V and J ends lost 1 base and 0 bases respectively, with 6 bases between them. Germline V lookup: CDR1 LNHDA, CDR2 SQIVND (reference sequence).